This entry features one T cell receptor (beta chain) sequence. Its matching antigen is unknown. Libraries were prepared by immunoSEQ multiplex PCR; TCRdb keeps only in-frame clonotypes and omits some of them. The table records 90,000 to 150,000 clones, 80% to 90% of them present only once. The investigators sampled blood at baseline, at cycle 4 day 1, and at cycle 7 day 1. Germline CDR1 reads SGHTA; CDR2 reads FQGNSA. The CDR3 is 14 residues long. Trimming took 5 bases from V and 4 from J, leaving 14 bases between them. The sample originates from a study of OX40 agonist ivuxolimab in advanced cancers. Study-level information: Patients received ivuxolimab, an agonistic anti-OX40 (CD134) antibody. Study outcomes and limitations: The study found that CD8+ T cells averaged more expanded clones than CD4+. Among expanded peripheral T cells, antigen specificity went undetermined.

The source material was CD4+ or CD8+ T cells sorted from blood, sampled in a trial of the OX40 agonist ivuxolimab. The genes are TRBV7-2 and TRBJ1-1, with D possibly matching TRBD1 (6 bases). This TCR came from an adult with an advanced solid tumor such as melanoma, head and neck, liver or kidney cancer. CDR3 DNA sequence: TGTGCCAGCAGCATTTCAGGGGCAGGCACTGAAGCTTTCTTT. This sequence encodes CASSISGAGTEAFF.